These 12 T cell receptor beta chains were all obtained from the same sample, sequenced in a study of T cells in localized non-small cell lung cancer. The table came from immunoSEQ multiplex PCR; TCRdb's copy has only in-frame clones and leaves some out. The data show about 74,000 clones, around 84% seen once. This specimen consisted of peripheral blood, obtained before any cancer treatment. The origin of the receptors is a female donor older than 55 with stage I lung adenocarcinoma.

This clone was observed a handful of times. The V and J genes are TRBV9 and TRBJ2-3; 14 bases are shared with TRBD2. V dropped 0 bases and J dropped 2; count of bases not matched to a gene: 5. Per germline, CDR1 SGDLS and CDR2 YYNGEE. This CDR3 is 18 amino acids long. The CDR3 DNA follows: TGTGCCAGCAGCGTAGAAGGGACTAGCGGGGGAACCACAGATACGCAGTATTTT. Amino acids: CASSVEGTSGGTTDTQYF.

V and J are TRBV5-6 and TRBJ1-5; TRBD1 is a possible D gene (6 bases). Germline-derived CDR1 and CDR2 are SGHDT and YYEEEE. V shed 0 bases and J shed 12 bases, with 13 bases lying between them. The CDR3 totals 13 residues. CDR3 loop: CASSLGQGRLQHF. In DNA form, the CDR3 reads TGTGCCAGCAGCTTGGGGCAGGGGAGGCTCCAGCATTTT. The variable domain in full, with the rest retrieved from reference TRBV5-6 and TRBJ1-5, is DAGVTQSPTHLIKTRGQQVTLRCSPKSGHDTVSWYQQALGQGPQFIFQYYEEEERQRGNFPDRFSGHQFPNYSSELNVNALLLGDSALYLCASSLGQGRLQHFGDGTRLSIL.

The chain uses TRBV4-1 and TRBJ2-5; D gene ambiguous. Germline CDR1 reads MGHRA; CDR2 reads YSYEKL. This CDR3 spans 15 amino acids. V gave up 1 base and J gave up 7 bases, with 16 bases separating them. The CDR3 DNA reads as TGCGCCAGCAGCCAAGCCACAGCCCGTGGGGTGACCCAGTACTTC. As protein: CASSQATARGVTQYF.

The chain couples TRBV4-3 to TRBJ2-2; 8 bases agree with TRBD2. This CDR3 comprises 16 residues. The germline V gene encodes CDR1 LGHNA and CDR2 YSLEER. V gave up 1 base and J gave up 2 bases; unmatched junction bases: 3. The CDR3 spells CASSQALAGNTGELFF. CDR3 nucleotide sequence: TGCGCCAGCAGCCAAGCTCTAGCGGGTAACACCGGGGAGCTGTTTTTT.

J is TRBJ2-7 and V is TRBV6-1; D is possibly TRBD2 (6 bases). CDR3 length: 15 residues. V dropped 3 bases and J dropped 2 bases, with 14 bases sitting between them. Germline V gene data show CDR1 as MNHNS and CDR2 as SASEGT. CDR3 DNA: TGTGCCAGCAGTGAGGAGGGTGGGTTACCCTACGAGCAGTACTTC. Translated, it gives CASSEEGGLPYEQYF.

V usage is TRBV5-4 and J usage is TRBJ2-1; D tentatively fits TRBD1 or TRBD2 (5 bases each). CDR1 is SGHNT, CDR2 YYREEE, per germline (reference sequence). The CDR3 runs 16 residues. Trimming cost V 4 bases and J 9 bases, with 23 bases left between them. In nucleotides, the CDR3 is TGTGCCAGCAGCCAAGATCAACGGGGCCCCCTCAGTGAGCAGTTCTTC. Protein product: CASSQDQRGPLSEQFF.

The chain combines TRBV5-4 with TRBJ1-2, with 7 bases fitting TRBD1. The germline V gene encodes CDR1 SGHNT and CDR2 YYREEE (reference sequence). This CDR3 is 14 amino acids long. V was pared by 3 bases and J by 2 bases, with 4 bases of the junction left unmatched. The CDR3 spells CASSSPTGNYGYTF. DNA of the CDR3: TGTGCCAGCAGCTCACCGACAGGGAACTATGGCTACACCTTC.

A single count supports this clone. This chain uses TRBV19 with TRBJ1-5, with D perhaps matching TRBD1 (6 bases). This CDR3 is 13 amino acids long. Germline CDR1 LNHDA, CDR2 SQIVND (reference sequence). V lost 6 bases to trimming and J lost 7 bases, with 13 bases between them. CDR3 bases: TGTGCCAGTAGCGTACAGGGAGGGCAGCCCCAGCATTTT. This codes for CASSVQGGQPQHF.

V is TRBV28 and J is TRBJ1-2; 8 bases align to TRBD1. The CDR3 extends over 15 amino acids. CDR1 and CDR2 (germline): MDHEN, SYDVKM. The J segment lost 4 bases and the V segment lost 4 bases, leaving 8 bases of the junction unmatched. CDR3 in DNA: TGTGCCAGCAGTTCCCGACAGGGGCGCGGCTATGGCTACACCTTC. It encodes CASSSRQGRGYGYTF.

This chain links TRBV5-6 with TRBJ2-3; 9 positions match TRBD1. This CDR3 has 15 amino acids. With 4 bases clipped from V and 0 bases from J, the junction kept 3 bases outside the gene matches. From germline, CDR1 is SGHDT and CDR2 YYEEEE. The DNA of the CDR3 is TGTGCCAGCAGCGCTGGACAGGGGAGCACAGATACGCAGTATTTT. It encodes CASSAGQGSTDTQYF.

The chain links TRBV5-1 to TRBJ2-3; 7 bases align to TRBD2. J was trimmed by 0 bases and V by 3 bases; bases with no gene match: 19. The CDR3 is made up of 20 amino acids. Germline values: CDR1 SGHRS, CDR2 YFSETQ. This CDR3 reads CASSSPLRRLAGSSTDTQYF. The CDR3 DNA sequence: TGCGCCAGCAGCTCCCCTCTAAGGAGACTAGCTGGTTCTAGCACAGATACGCAGTATTTT.

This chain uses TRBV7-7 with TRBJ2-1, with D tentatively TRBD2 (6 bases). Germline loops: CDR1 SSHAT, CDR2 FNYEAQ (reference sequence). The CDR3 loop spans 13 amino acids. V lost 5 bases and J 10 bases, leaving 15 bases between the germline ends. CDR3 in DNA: TGTGCCAGCAGCCACTCTCCCAGCGGGGAGCAGTTCTTC. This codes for CASSHSPSGEQFF.